This T cell receptor (beta chain) originates from a study of blood T cell repertoires in COVID-19. As for the study in general: Whether acute or convalescent, the COVID-19 samples came from the United States, Italy and Spain. The analysed material was cDNA or gDNA that came from T cells, B-cell-depleted T cells, or PBMCs.

The ends lost 4 bases at V and 4 bases at J; junction bases unmatched: 7. The CDR3 totals 16 residues. Germline CDR1 and CDR2: KGHSH and LQKENI. Clones were sequenced by immunoSEQ multiplex PCR, and TCRdb holds only the in-frame ones, with some missing. The top ten hold 2% to 2.5% of the sample, which has about 280,000 clones, roughly nine tenths seen once. The sequencing sample was made of peripheral blood. The origin of this receptor is a woman in her forties or fifties who had recovered from COVID-19. The gene calls are TRBV18 and TRBJ2-2, with 9 bases matching TRBD1. CDR3 bases: TGTGCCAGCTCACAAACCGGGACAGGGACCACCGGGGAGCTGTTTTTT. Encoded protein: CASSQTGTGTTGELFF.